A single sample is the source of the 15 T cell receptor beta chains below, sequenced in a study of control samples from healthy donors and cancer patients. TCRdb's table, derived via immunoSEQ multiplex PCR, lists solely in-frame clones and lacks some. The sample includes about 160,000 clones, 85% to 90% of them seen just once. The material sequenced was blood. The receptors shown here come from a man aged 25 to 40 in good health.

The rearrangement links TRBV15 to TRBJ2-2, with D perhaps TRBD1 (6 bases). V lost 1 base, J lost 6 bases, and 18 bases lay in between. The CDR3 extends over 17 amino acids. Germline V gene sequence: CDR1 LNHNV, CDR2 YYDKDF (reference sequence). The CDR3 spells CATSRALPGHPAGELFF. In DNA, the CDR3 is TGTGCCACCAGCAGAGCCCTCCCGGGACATCCGGCCGGGGAGCTGTTTTTT.

The chain is built from TRBV6-5 and TRBJ1-1; unclear D gene. With 7 bases removed from V and 1 base from J, the gap between germline ends came to 13 bases. Germline loops: CDR1 MNHEY, CDR2 SVGAGI. This CDR3 contains 14 residues. CDR3: CASITISGNTEAFF. In nucleotides, the CDR3 is TGTGCCAGCATCACCATTTCAGGGAACACTGAAGCTTTCTTT.

In its sample, this clone was seen once. CDR3 coding DNA: TGTGCCAGCAGCTTGGGCGGACAGCGTCATCAGCCCCAGCATTTT. Protein: CASSLGGQRHQPQHF. V and J are TRBV5-8 and TRBJ1-5; weak D call: TRBD1 (6 bases). Germline CDR1 reads SGHTS; CDR2 reads YDEGEE. The ends were cut back, 0 bases at V and 5 bases at J, with 12 bases in the middle. This CDR3 has 15 residues.

V gene TRBV10-3 combines with J gene TRBJ2-2; the match to TRBD1 covers 10 bases. The CDR3 covers 14 residues. CDR1 ENHRY and CDR2 SYGVKD come from the germline V gene. V shed 7 bases and J 3 bases; nucleotides not matched to a gene: 2. The CDR3 sequence is CAIKGTGDTGELFF. In DNA form, the CDR3 reads TGTGCCATCAAAGGGACAGGGGACACCGGGGAGCTGTTTTTT.

This chain uses TRBV30 with TRBJ1-6, with D hard to call. Germline values: CDR1 GTSNPN, CDR2 SVGIG (reference sequence). V lost 2 bases and J 10 bases, leaving 18 bases between the germline ends. This CDR3 comprises 15 residues. Written as DNA, the CDR3 is TGTGCCTGGAGTACGTCCGGGCCGGCACGATCACCCCTCCACTTT. Its protein is CAWSTSGPARSPLHF.

J is TRBJ2-7 and V is TRBV5-8; D might be TRBD1 or TRBD2, each matching 5 bases. CDR3 size: 13 residues. Germline loops: CDR1 SGHTS, CDR2 YDEGEE. With 2 bases removed from V and 5 bases from J, the gap between germline ends came to 11 bases. Here the CDR3 DNA reads TGTGCCAGCAGCTTTGCAGGGAGCCACGAGCAGTACTTC. This gives the protein CASSFAGSHEQYF.

V is TRBV12-3 or TRBV12-4 and J is TRBJ1-1; D gene unclear. The ends were cut back, 6 bases at V and 1 base at J, with 9 bases in the middle. CDR3 length: 13 residues. CDR3 DNA: TGTGCCAGCAGCCAACAAGAGAACACTGAAGCTTTCTTT. Protein sequence: CASSQQENTEAFF.

There are a few counts of this clone. This chain connects TRBV19 to TRBJ1-5; the D is unclear. Trimming shortened V by 11 bases and J by 3 bases, and 14 bases separated the two germline ends. CDR3 length: 13 residues. Per germline, CDR1 LNHDA and CDR2 SQIVND (reference sequence). CDR3 amino acids: CAASKGFNQPQHF. The CDR3 DNA reads TGTGCCGCCTCAAAGGGATTCAATCAGCCCCAGCATTTT.

The J gene is TRBJ2-7, the V gene TRBV7-8, with 9 bases matching TRBD1. J was trimmed by 2 bases and V by 5 bases; bases with no gene match: 7. Germline V gives CDR1 SGHVS, CDR2 FQNEAQ. The CDR3 runs to 15 residues. For the CDR3, the DNA is TGTGCCAGCAGCACGGGACAGGGAAGGCCCTACGAGCAGTACTTC. This codes for CASSTGQGRPYEQYF.

V and J are TRBV7-8 and TRBJ1-2, with unresolved D. The CDR3 has 13 residues. CDR1 and CDR2 from the germline V gene are SGHVS and FQNEAQ. Between the trimmed V and J ends, which lost 5 bases and 9 bases, there was a span of 16 bases. This chain's CDR3 is CASSGGVAGSYTF. In DNA form, the CDR3 reads TGTGCCAGCAGCGGAGGAGTTGCGGGAAGCTACACCTTC.

The chain employs TRBV19 and TRBJ1-2; D gene unclear. This CDR3 has 12 amino acids. The germline V gene has CDR1 LNHDA and CDR2 SQIVND (reference sequence). Between the trimmed V and J ends, which lost 6 bases and 3 bases, there was a span of 8 bases. The CDR3 reads CASSRLDYGYTF. In DNA, the CDR3 is TGTGCCAGTAGCAGACTGGACTATGGCTACACCTTC.

The chain combines TRBV30 with TRBJ1-2; TRBD1 aligns across 7 bases. V lost 8 bases and J lost 2; bases outside the gene matches: 5. The CDR3 has 12 amino acids. Germline lookup yields CDR1 GTSNPN and CDR2 SVGIG (reference sequence). The CDR3 is CAGGTDNYGYTF. The CDR3, as DNA: TGTGCCGGCGGGACAGACAACTATGGCTACACCTTC.

This clone was seen a handful of times. The chain couples TRBV19 to TRBJ2-1; D tentatively fits TRBD1 or TRBD2 (5 bases each). Germline CDR1 and CDR2: LNHDA and SQIVND (reference sequence). The CDR3 runs to 14 residues. The V end lost 7 bases, the J end lost 8 bases, and 18 bases lay between the germline ends. The CDR3 DNA reads as TGTGCCAGTACCCCAGGGAGCATCGGGGATGAGCAGTTCTTC. Protein: CASTPGSIGDEQFF.

In this sample, this clone turned up a few times. This chain joins TRBV19 and TRBJ1-5, with a weak D call TRBD1 (5 bases). The germline V and J ends were trimmed by 6 bases and 4 bases, with 10 bases remaining between them. Germline V gives CDR1 LNHDA, CDR2 SQIVND (reference sequence). The CDR3 runs 13 residues. The CDR3: CASRQGLNQPQHF. The DNA for the CDR3 is TGTGCCAGTAGGCAGGGCCTAAATCAGCCCCAGCATTTT.

The chain uses TRBV5-1 and TRBJ2-7, with 7 bases matching TRBD1. V lost 4 bases and J lost 0; bases outside the gene matches: 7. Germline CDR1 reads SGHRS; CDR2 reads YFSETQ. There are 15 residues in the CDR3. CDR3 coding DNA: TGCGCCAGCAGCGCCCTTGGGACAGTCTCCTACGAGCAGTACTTC. Translating gives CASSALGTVSYEQYF.